This T cell receptor (beta chain) was profiled in a study of blood T cell repertoires in COVID-19. The assay was immunoSEQ multiplex PCR, and TCRdb's table has in-frame clones only and misses some. This repertoire shows about 240,000 clones, approximately 80% found once; its top ten account for about 1.9%. Germline assignment: CDR1 KGHSH and CDR2 LQKENI. CDR3 length equals 12 residues. Trimming removed 7 bases from V and 7 bases from J, with 13 bases in between. This clone was seen more than once but under ten times. The V gene is TRBV18, the J gene TRBJ1-2; possible D gene TRBD1, 5 bases. The sequenced sample consisted of peripheral blood. This sequence was found in a man aged 25-45 years who had recovered from COVID-19. The CDR3 nucleotides read TGTGCCAGCTGGGGCAGGGATAGTGGCTACACCTTC. Translating it yields CASWGRDSGYTF.